The source of this TCR beta chain is a study of shared clonotypes between healthy human individuals. Libraries were prepared by immunoSEQ multiplex PCR; TCRdb keeps only in-frame clonotypes and omits some of them. Of around 700,000 clones listed, less than 80% are singletons. CDR3 length: 15 residues. Deletions cut 0 bases from V and 0 bases from J, with 8 bases between. CDR1 and CDR2 (germline): MNHEY, SMNVEV (reference sequence). A few counts support this clone. This receptor was identified in a woman aged 30 to 39 in good health. Sample: memory CD4+ T cells sorted from blood. Sample subset: CD45RA-negative fraction. The chain links TRBV27 to TRBJ1-2, with a possible D match to TRBD1 (5 bases). The CDR3 sequence is CASSLSGQTNYGYTF. CDR3 in DNA: TGTGCCAGCAGTTTATCCGGACAAACTAACTATGGCTACACCTTC.